These T cell receptor beta chains were read from a single sample in a study of blood T cell repertoires in COVID-19. The data were produced by immunoSEQ multiplex PCR, yet TCRdb's version contains in-frame clones alone and is incomplete. The sample carries around 64,000 clones, roughly 84% recorded once. Sequencing was done on a sample of peripheral blood. All receptors derive from a woman between 18 and 29 years old with acute or convalescent COVID-19. The CDR3 runs from the conserved cysteine through the conserved F or W. Each record gives: D gene, J gene, clone size, CDR3 length, V gene, CDR3 protein, CDR3 DNA. D genes are given only for firm matches. A row's size may be missing; if present it is once, few, many or a size class.

TRBD2 TRBJ2-1 . 16 TRBV10-3 CAISPVAGSSYNEQFF TGTGCCATCAGTCCCGTAGCGGGCAGCTCCTACAATGAGCAGTTCTTC
. TRBJ1-4 . 15 TRBV5-1 CASSLGGHGNEKLFF TGCGCCAGCAGCTTGGGGGGGCATGGAAATGAAAAACTGTTTTTT
TRBD2 TRBJ2-1 . 14 TRBV5-1 CASRSSGSGGEQFF TGCGCCAGCAGGAGTAGCGGGAGCGGCGGTGAGCAGTTCTTC
. TRBJ1-6 . 16 TRBV19 CASSRLLGQANSPLHF TGTGCCAGTAGTCGCTTACTAGGGCAGGCGAATTCACCCCTCCACTTT
TRBD1 TRBJ1-4 . 15 TRBV4-1 CASSQRTGFSEKLFF TGCGCCAGCAGCCAAAGGACAGGATTCTCCGAAAAACTGTTTTTT
. TRBJ1-1 . 16 TRBV14 CASSHTKGGANTEAFF TGTGCCAGCAGCCATACGAAAGGGGGGGCGAACACTGAAGCTTTCTTT
. TRBJ1-5 . 14 TRBV6-6 CASSYSTSGQPQHF TGTGCCAGCAGTTACTCTACTTCCGGTCAGCCCCAGCATTTT
. TRBJ2-7 once 15 TRBV2 CASSAQAGASYEQYF TGTGCCAGCAGTGCCCAAGCGGGCGCCTCCTACGAGCAGTACTTC
TRBD1 TRBJ2-2 . 17 TRBV11-2 CASSTRTGEANTGELFF TGTGCCAGCAGCACTAGGACAGGGGAAGCGAACACCGGGGAGCTGTTTTTT
. TRBJ1-1 . 17 TRBV21-1 CASSKDMGHYSNTEAFF TGTGCCAGCAGCAAAGACATGGGGCACTATTCGAACACTGAAGCTTTCTTT
TRBD1 TRBJ1-1 . 16 TRBV11-2 CASSSHSITGATEAFF TGTGCCAGCAGCTCCCACTCCATTACAGGGGCCACTGAAGCTTTCTTT
. TRBJ1-1 once 13 TRBV29-1 CSGRDSLNTEAFF TGCAGCGGCCGGGACTCCTTGAACACTGAAGCTTTCTTT
TRBD2 TRBJ2-2 once 19 TRBV5-4 CASSLGWGLADSNTGELFF TGTGCCAGCAGCTTGGGTTGGGGACTAGCGGACTCGAACACCGGGGAGCTGTTTTTT
. TRBJ2-7 . 14 TRBV3-1/TRBV3-2 CASSPYGSSYEQYF TGTGCCAGCAGCCCCTATGGTAGCTCCTACGAGCAGTACTTC
TRBD1 TRBJ2-1 . 18 TRBV7-2 CASSLSLDRVPSYNEQFF TGTGCCAGCAGCTTATCCCTAGACAGGGTCCCCTCCTACAATGAGCAGTTCTTC
TRBD1 TRBJ1-6 . 16 TRBV3-1/TRBV3-2 CASSQGTGGWGSPLHF TGTGCCAGCAGCCAGGGGACAGGGGGCTGGGGTTCACCCCTCCACTTT